This T cell receptor (beta chain) was recorded in a study of blood T cells in healthy people across ages. Researchers isolated at least 7 million PBMCs per sample. For this clonotype: Its specificity is not known.

Next came a second PCR, run for roughly 7 to 12 cycles, which used a sample-barcoded 5' primer along with a J-beta primer mix. TCRdb recomputed calls from the 5' RACE reads with MiXCR, one row per CDR3 protein. This table has over 950,000 distinct CDR3 sequences, about two fifths appearing once. Germline CDR1 and CDR2: LGHNA and YSLEER. The CDR3 runs to 15 residues. Trimming took 3 bases from V and 5 from J, leaving 16 bases between them. Study results and limitations: Changes in expanded clonotypes were possibly confounded, as the CMV status of donors was unknown.

The J gene is TRBJ1-1, the V gene TRBV4-3, with D hard to call. Sequencing was done on a sample of blood. The sequence was obtained from a young man in good health. CDR3 residues: CASSQRTRAGTEAFF. Here the CDR3 DNA reads TGCGCCAGCAGCCAGCGGACGAGGGCGGGTACTGAAGCTTTCTTT.